The clone carrying this TCR beta chain was seen a handful of times. What it binds is not known. The study drew donors from healthy Caucasian individuals in Russia aged roughly 6 to 100. Each of the donors had 9 to 10 milliliters of peripheral blood drawn into EDTA-treated Vacutainer tubes. Per sample, extraction of total RNA gave at least 5.5 micrograms in every case. The data originate from a study of blood T cells in healthy people across ages. With a J-beta primer mix and a sample-barcoded 5' primer, a second PCR ran roughly 6 to 11 cycles. TCRdb processed the 5' RACE reads anew with MiXCR; each CDR3 protein has one entry. The sample shows about a million distinct CDR3 sequences, roughly half of them seen only once. Points from the study as a whole: TCR beta diversity tracked closely with naive T cell percentage.

Trimming took 3 bases from V and 11 from J, leaving 17 bases between them. The CDR3 contains 13 residues. Germline lookup yields CDR1 SGHRS and CDR2 YFSETQ. The rearrangement joins TRBV5-1 to TRBJ2-5; tentatively, D is TRBD1 (6 bases). The origin of this receptor is a woman aged 55-70 years in good health. Material: blood. The chain's CDR3 is CASSSHPEGEQYF. The CDR3 DNA reads as TGCGCCAGCAGCTCCCACCCTGAGGGGGAGCAGTACTTC.